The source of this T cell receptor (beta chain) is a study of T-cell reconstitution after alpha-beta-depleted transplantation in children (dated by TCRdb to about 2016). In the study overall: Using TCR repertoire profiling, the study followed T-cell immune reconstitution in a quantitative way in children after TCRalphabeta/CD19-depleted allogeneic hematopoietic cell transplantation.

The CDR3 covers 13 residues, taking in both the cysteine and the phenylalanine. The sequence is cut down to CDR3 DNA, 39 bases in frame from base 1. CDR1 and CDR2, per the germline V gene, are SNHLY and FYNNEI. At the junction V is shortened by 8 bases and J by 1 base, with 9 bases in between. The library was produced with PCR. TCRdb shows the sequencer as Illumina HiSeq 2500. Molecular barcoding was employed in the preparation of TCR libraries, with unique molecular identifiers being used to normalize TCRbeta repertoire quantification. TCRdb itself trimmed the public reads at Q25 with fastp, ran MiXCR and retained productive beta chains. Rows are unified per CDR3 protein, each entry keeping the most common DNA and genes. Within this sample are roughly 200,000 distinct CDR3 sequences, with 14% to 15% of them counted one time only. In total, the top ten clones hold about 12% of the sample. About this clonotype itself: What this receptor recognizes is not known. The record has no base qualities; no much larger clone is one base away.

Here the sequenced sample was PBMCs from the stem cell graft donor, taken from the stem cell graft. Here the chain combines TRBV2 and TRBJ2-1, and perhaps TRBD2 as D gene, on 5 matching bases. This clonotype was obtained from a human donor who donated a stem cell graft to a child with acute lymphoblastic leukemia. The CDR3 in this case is CASQRTSYNEQFF. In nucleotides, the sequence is TGTGCCAGCCAGCGGACTTCCTACAATGAGCAGTTCTTC.